This T cell receptor (beta chain) originates from a study of blood T cell repertoires in COVID-19. Study-level information: The origin of the acute and convalescent COVID-19 samples was the United States, Italy and Spain.

Authors' data handling: Amplification with reference gene primers provided the estimates of nucleated cell counts. Profiled with immunoSEQ multiplex PCR; TCRdb holds only in-frame clones, not every one. From that table come the V and J calls and clone size; the DNA was used to work out D and trimming. The sample shows over 150,000 clones, approximately 80% of them seen only once. A Seattle source enrolled patients during active infection and followed them longitudinally. The source of this sequence is a woman in her thirties or forties with COVID-19, enrolled during active disease. Specimen: peripheral blood.

The CDR3 spells CASGSDSISGNTIYF. CDR3 in DNA: TGTGCTAGTGGTTCCGACAGCATCTCCGGAAACACCATATATTTT. The chain is built from TRBV12-5 and TRBJ1-3; D might be TRBD1 (5 bases). Trimming removed 4 bases from V and 4 bases from J, with 14 bases in between. Germline V lookup: CDR1 LGHNT, CDR2 FRNRAP. The CDR3 is made up of 15 amino acids.